The T cell receptor beta chain under discussion was sequenced for a study of T cell repertoires in cytomegalovirus infection. Study details: It can be stated that public TCR beta signatures indicated CMV infection as well as a matching HLA type. Study-wide results and caveats: Cumulative public TCR beta family frequency identified carriers of CMV plus the relevant HLA. Across the ex vivo response, the dominant clonotypes were HLA-C-restricted CMV-specific TCR beta clonotypes.

TCRdb passed the reads through MiXCR, listing each CDR3 protein once. Here the sample spans 900,000 to 950,000 distinct CDR3 sequences, approximately 32% being singletons. This clonotype was seen repeatedly, ten times or more. What it binds is unknown. Germline V CDR1 and CDR2: SQVTM, ANQGSEA. Deletions cut 7 bases from V and 7 bases from J, with 17 bases between. CDR3 size: 13 residues. The chain carries TRBV29-1 and TRBJ2-1; D unclear. The TCR was taken from a human donor in good health (CMV status not recorded). Some clones in this sample may be carry-over from other donors' samples. Material: cultured CD8+ T cells from PBMCs, obtained from culture after CMV antigen stimulation. The CDR3 sequence is CSALPTSLNEQFF. The CDR3 bases are TGCAGCGCCCTACCCACAAGCCTAAATGAGCAGTTCTTC.